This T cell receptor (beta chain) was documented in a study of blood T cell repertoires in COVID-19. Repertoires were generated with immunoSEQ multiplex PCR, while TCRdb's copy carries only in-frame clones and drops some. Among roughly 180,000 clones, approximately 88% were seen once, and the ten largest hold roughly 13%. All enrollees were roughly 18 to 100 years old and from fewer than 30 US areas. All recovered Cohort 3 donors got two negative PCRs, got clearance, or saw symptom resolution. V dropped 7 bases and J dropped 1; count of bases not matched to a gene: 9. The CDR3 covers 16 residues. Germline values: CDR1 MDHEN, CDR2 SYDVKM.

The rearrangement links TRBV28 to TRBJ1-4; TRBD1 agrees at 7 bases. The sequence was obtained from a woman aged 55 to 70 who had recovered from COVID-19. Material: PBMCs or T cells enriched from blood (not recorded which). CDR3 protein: CASTFMTGKTNEKLFF. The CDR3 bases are TGTGCCAGCACCTTCATGACAGGGAAAACTAATGAAAAACTGTTTTTT. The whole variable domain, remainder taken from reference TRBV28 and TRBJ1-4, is DVKVTQSSRYLVKRTGEKVFLECVQDMDHENMFWYRQDPGLGLRLIYFSYDVKMKEKGDIPEGYSVSREKKERFSLILESASTNQTSMYLCASTFMTGKTNEKLFFGSGTQLSVL.